The entry below gives a single T cell receptor (beta chain) sequence along with its context. This table comes from immunoSEQ multiplex PCR, and its TCRdb copy is limited to in-frame clones, with some not included. The sample has over 550 clones, 55% to 70% seen once; the top ten hold around 40%. The sample is drawn from a study of STAT5B mutations in CD4+ large granular lymphocyte leukemia. From germline, CDR1 is SGHRS and CDR2 YFSETQ. This CDR3 spans 15 amino acids. Trimming cost V 3 bases and J 1 base; bases outside gene matches: 3. The TCR sequence derives from a man aged 55 to 70 with CD4+ T-cell large granular lymphocyte leukemia. Sequencing was done on a sample of PBMCs. V usage is TRBV5-1 and J usage is TRBJ1-5; 8 nucleotides match TRBD1. This chain's CDR3 is CASSWTGKSNQPQHF. The CDR3 region has the DNA TGCGCCAGCAGCTGGACAGGGAAAAGCAATCAGCCCCAGCATTTT.